The 24 T cell receptor beta chains below were found in one sample sequenced in a study of a mutant IDH1 vaccine in newly diagnosed glioma. Time point denoted: week 23, last vaccination. Doses of 300 ug of mutant IDH1 20-mer peptide were given with topical imiquimod. Their antigens remain unidentified. Clones were read by immunoSEQ multiplex PCR, and TCRdb kept only the in-frame ones, dropping some. Of approximately 44,000 clones listed, under 95% are singletons. This material consisted of PBMCs, taken from a glioma patient whose treatment included an IDH1 peptide vaccine. The receptors derive from a middle-aged man with glioma.

This chain links TRBV27 with TRBJ2-2, with 10 positions matching TRBD2. The CDR3 totals 16 residues. V was clipped by 5 bases and J by 5 bases; unmatched bases: 8. CDR1 and CDR2 (germline): MNHEY, SMNVEV (reference sequence). CDR3 nucleotides: TGTGCCAGCAGTCAACGGACTAGCGGTCCGACCGGGGAGCTGTTTTTT. It is translated as CASSQRTSGPTGELFF.

The J gene is TRBJ2-7, the V gene TRBV30; 9 bases line up with TRBD1. V shed 2 bases, J shed 2 bases, and the junction held 1 base outside the gene matches. The CDR3 runs 13 residues. The germline CDR1 and CDR2 sequences are GTSNPN and SVGIG (reference sequence). Here the CDR3 DNA reads TGTGCCTGGAGTAGACAGGGGGCCTACGAGCAGTACTTC. This encodes CAWSRQGAYEQYF.

The genes are TRBV28 and TRBJ2-2; 7 bases fit TRBD2. V lost 6 bases to trimming and J lost 5 bases; unmatched junction nucleotides: 9. In germline, CDR1 is MDHEN, CDR2 SYDVKM. The CDR3 loop spans 15 amino acids. CDR3 sequence reads: CASRSGGRETGELFF. The CDR3 DNA follows: TGTGCCAGCAGATCAGGCGGGAGAGAAACCGGGGAGCTGTTTTTT. Filled out from reference TRBV28 and TRBJ2-2, the complete variable domain reads DVKVTQSSRYLVKRTGEKVFLECVQDMDHENMFWYRQDPGLGLRLIYFSYDVKMKEKGDIPEGYSVSREKKERFSLILESASTNQTSMYLCASRSGGRETGELFFGEGSRLTVL.

The V and J genes are TRBV9 and TRBJ2-5, with D tentatively TRBD1 (7 bases). There are 19 residues in the CDR3. Trimming shortened V by 4 bases and J by 2 bases, and 27 bases separated the two germline ends. Germline values: CDR1 SGDLS, CDR2 YYNGEE. CDR3 region: CASSPSPGRLTGKQETQYF. The CDR3 DNA sequence: TGTGCCAGCAGCCCCTCCCCTGGGAGGTTGACAGGGAAACAAGAGACCCAGTACTTC.

This chain uses TRBV27 with TRBJ2-1; D is unclear. Germline CDR1 reads MNHEY; CDR2 reads SMNVEV (reference sequence). Trimming took off 5 bases at V and 4 bases at J, with 18 bases between the two ends. This CDR3 contains 16 residues. The CDR3 reads CASSPLRPWWYNEQFF. The DNA for the CDR3 is TGTGCCAGCAGTCCTTTACGTCCGTGGTGGTACAATGAGCAGTTCTTC.

The chain combines TRBV18 with TRBJ2-7; 11 bases align to TRBD2. The V segment lost 2 bases and the J segment 4 bases; nucleotides outside the gene matches: 1. The CDR3 is made up of 14 amino acids. Germline V gene data show CDR1 as KGHSH and CDR2 as LQKENI. The CDR3 bases are TGTGCCAGCTCACCAGGGACTAGCGGATACGAGCAGTACTTC. It is translated as CASSPGTSGYEQYF.

The chain has TRBV2 and TRBJ1-6; the D gene is possibly TRBD1 (6 bases). The V gene's germline CDR1 is SNHLY and CDR2 FYNNEI. The CDR3 covers 14 residues. The V gene lost 4 bases and the J gene lost 8 bases, with 12 bases spanning the gap. As DNA, the CDR3 is TGTGCCAGCAGTGTGGCGGGGGCGGATTCACCCCTCCACTTT. Its protein product is CASSVAGADSPLHF.

The genes are TRBV5-1 and TRBJ2-1; TRBD2 aligns across 8 bases. The length of the CDR3 is 14 residues. From germline, CDR1 is SGHRS and CDR2 YFSETQ. The ends lost 8 bases at V and 1 base at J; junction bases unmatched: 5. CDR3 sequence: CASHREGSYNEQFF. The CDR3 DNA follows: TGCGCCAGTCACCGGGAGGGATCCTACAATGAGCAGTTCTTC.

The chain carries TRBV7-5 and TRBJ2-3; the DNA was not used to check the table's D call, TRBD2. TRBV7-5 is tagged as a pseudogene. This CDR3 is 10 amino acids long. DNA for the CDR3: TGTGCCAGCGCCGAAGAGACGGGGTATTTT. It translates to CASAEETGYF.

The gene calls are TRBV7-9 and TRBJ2-7, with 10 bases that match TRBD1. V lost 5 bases and J lost 1; bases outside the gene matches: 5. CDR3 length equals 15 residues. The V gene's germline CDR1 is SEHNR and CDR2 FQNEAQ (reference sequence). The CDR3 nucleotides read TGTGCCAGCAGCCCTGGGACAGGGGAATCCTACGAGCAGTACTTC. It specifies CASSPGTGESYEQYF.

This clone was seen once. The V gene is TRBV29-1, the J gene TRBJ1-5; 7 nucleotides align to TRBD1. Germline V gene sequence: CDR1 SQVTM, CDR2 ANQGSEA. This CDR3 comprises 13 residues. The J segment lost 4 bases and the V segment lost 4 bases, leaving 4 bases of the junction unmatched. The CDR3 DNA sequence: TGCAGCGTTGGGACAGGCTTTAATCAGCCCCAGCATTTT. Encoded protein: CSVGTGFNQPQHF.

V is TRBV19 and J is TRBJ1-1; 9 nucleotides agree with TRBD1. The CDR3 covers 14 residues. Germline V gene lookup returns CDR1 LNHDA and CDR2 SQIVND (reference sequence). Trimming removed 6 bases from V and 6 bases from J; junction bases left unmatched: 8. This CDR3 is CASSRDRAVSEAFF. Here the CDR3 DNA reads TGTGCCAGTAGCCGGGACAGGGCAGTCTCTGAAGCTTTCTTT.

The chain joins TRBV6-5 to TRBJ1-2; no definite D call. Germline CDR1 reads MNHEY; CDR2 reads SVGAGI. Trimming shortened V by 2 bases and J by 0 bases, and 7 bases separated the two germline ends. This CDR3 region has 14 residues. CDR3 amino acids: CASSYTASNYGYTF. CDR3 nucleotides: TGTGCCAGCAGTTACACAGCTTCTAACTATGGCTACACCTTC.

V is TRBV9 and J is TRBJ1-6; TRBD1 aligns across 7 bases. V dropped 3 bases and J dropped 0; count of bases not matched to a gene: 3. Germline-derived CDR1 and CDR2 are SGDLS and YYNGEE. The CDR3 is made up of 16 amino acids. CDR3: CASSATGSSYNSPLHF. The CDR3 DNA sequence: TGTGCCAGCAGCGCGACAGGGAGCTCCTATAATTCACCCCTCCACTTT.

The chain combines TRBV4-2 with TRBJ2-1; 10 bases match TRBD2. CDR3 length: 16 residues. V was pared by 5 bases and J by 8 bases, with 12 bases of the junction left unmatched. In germline, CDR1 is LGHNA, CDR2 YNFKEQ. The CDR3 DNA sequence: TGTGCCAGCAGCGCCTCCGGGACTAGCGTTATCGATGAGCAGTTCTTC. Its translation is CASSASGTSVIDEQFF.

The chain has TRBV5-6 and TRBJ2-3, with TRBD2 matching 7 bases. The CDR3 is 18 amino acids. Trimming at V came to 0 bases and at J to 2 bases, leaving 12 bases not matched to a gene. Germline V CDR1 and CDR2: SGHDT, YYEEEE. Here the CDR3 DNA reads TGTGCCAGCAGCTTGGTTGCGGGAGCGTTGAGGGACACAGATACGCAGTATTTT. Encoded protein: CASSLVAGALRDTDTQYF.

This sequence joins TRBV7-9 and TRBJ2-7; 9 bases agree with TRBD1. Germline values: CDR1 SEHNR, CDR2 FQNEAQ (reference sequence). The ends lost 5 bases at V and 3 bases at J; junction bases unmatched: 5. The CDR3 runs to 14 residues. The CDR3 loop reads CASSKTGGGYEQYF. DNA of the CDR3: TGTGCCAGCAGCAAGACAGGGGGAGGCTACGAGCAGTACTTC.

The V call is TRBV29-1, the J call TRBJ2-6, with TRBD1 matching 8 bases. The CDR3 is 17 residues long. After removal of 5 bases from V and 2 bases from J, the junction contained 11 bases not matched to a gene. Germline V lookup: CDR1 SQVTM, CDR2 ANQGSEA. DNA for the CDR3: TGCAGCGTTTTCGGGACAGGCGTTTGGCCTGGGGCCAACGTCCTGACTTTC. Its protein product is CSVFGTGVWPGANVLTF.

J is TRBJ2-2 and V is TRBV7-9, with 7 bases aligning to TRBD2. The V gene's germline CDR1 is SEHNR and CDR2 FQNEAQ (reference sequence). The CDR3 is 17 amino acids. Unmatched junction bases numbered 8, after V lost 1 base and J lost 3 bases. The CDR3 loop reads CASSLVRSLADTGELFF. CDR3 bases: TGTGCCAGCAGCTTAGTTCGATCCCTAGCGGACACCGGGGAGCTGTTTTTT. The full variable domain, its missing parts supplied by reference TRBV7-9 and TRBJ2-2, is DTGVSQNPRHKITKRGQNVTFRCDPISEHNRLYWYRQTLGQGPEFLTYFQNEAQLEKSRLLSDRFSAERPKGSFSTLEIQRTEQGDSAMYLCASSLVRSLADTGELFFGEGSRLTVL.

The chain links TRBV11-2 to TRBJ1-4; D is undetermined. This CDR3 comprises 16 residues. The germline CDR1 and CDR2 sequences are SGHAT and FQNNGV. The V and J ends lost 7 bases and 0 bases respectively, with 15 bases between them. The CDR3: CASTRNGVPTNEKLFF. The DNA for the CDR3 is TGTGCCAGCACCAGAAACGGTGTACCAACTAATGAAAAACTGTTTTTT.

The chain uses TRBV7-9 and TRBJ1-1; D unresolved. Germline-derived CDR1 and CDR2 are SEHNR and FQNEAQ (reference sequence). The CDR3 is made up of 14 amino acids. Deletions cut 5 bases from V and 4 bases from J, with 14 bases between. The CDR3 reads CASSRVGLGTEAFF. CDR3 DNA: TGTGCCAGCAGCCGCGTAGGGTTGGGCACTGAAGCTTTCTTT.

This clone was counted once. V gene TRBV5-1 combines with J gene TRBJ2-5; D unclear. The V gene lost 2 bases and the J gene lost 7 bases, with 12 bases spanning the gap. Germline V gives CDR1 SGHRS, CDR2 YFSETQ. This CDR3 has 13 amino acids. The DNA of the CDR3 is TGCGCCAGCAGCTTTGGGGAAGGCGGGACCCAGTACTTC. Its protein is CASSFGEGGTQYF.

The chain is built from TRBV19 and TRBJ1-1; 8 bases line up with TRBD1. The CDR3 covers 15 residues. The V gene end was trimmed by 2 bases and the J gene end by 4 bases; junction bases not matched to a gene: 6. CDR1 is LNHDA, CDR2 SQIVND, per germline (reference sequence). Written as DNA, the CDR3 is TGTGCCAGTAGTATATCAGGGGGCGGCACCACTGAAGCTTTCTTT. The encoded protein is CASSISGGGTTEAFF.

The V and J genes are TRBV19 and TRBJ1-5, with a tentative D call TRBD1 (6 bases). This CDR3 is built from 15 residues. V lost 4 bases and J 0 bases, leaving 10 bases between the germline ends. From germline, CDR1 is LNHDA and CDR2 SQIVND (reference sequence). This CDR3 reads CASSNRDTSNQPQHF. The CDR3 DNA reads TGTGCCAGTAGTAATAGGGACACTAGCAATCAGCCCCAGCATTTT.